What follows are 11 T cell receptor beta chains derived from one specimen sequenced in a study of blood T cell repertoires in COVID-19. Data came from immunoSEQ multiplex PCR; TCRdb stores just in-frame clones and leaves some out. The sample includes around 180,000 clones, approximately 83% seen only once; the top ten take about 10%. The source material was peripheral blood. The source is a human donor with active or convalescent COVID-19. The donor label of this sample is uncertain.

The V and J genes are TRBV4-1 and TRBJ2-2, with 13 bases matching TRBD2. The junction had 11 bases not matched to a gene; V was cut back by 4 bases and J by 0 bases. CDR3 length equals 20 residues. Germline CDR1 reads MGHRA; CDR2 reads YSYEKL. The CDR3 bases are TGCGCCAGCAGCCCATTTGGGGGACTAGCGGGGTTCGCGAACACCGGGGAGCTGTTTTTT. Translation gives CASSPFGGLAGFANTGELFF.

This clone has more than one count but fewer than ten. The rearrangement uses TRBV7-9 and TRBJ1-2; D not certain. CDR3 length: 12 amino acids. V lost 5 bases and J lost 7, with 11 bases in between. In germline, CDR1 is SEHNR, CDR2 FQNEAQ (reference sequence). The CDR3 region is CASSTPGFGYTF. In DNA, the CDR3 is TGTGCCAGCAGCACCCCGGGTTTTGGCTACACCTTC.

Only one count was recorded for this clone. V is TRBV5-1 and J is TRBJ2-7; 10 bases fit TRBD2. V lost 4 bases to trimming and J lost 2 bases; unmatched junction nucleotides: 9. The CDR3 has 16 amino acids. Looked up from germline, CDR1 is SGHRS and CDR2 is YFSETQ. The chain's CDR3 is CASSVVASGRAYEQYF. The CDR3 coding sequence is TGCGCCAGCAGCGTTGTGGCCAGCGGGAGGGCCTACGAGCAGTACTTC.

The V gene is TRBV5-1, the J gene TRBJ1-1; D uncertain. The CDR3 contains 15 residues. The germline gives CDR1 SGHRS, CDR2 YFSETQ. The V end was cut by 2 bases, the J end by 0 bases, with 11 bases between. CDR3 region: CASSFGGVVNTEAFF. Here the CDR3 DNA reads TGCGCCAGCAGCTTTGGAGGCGTAGTGAACACTGAAGCTTTCTTT.

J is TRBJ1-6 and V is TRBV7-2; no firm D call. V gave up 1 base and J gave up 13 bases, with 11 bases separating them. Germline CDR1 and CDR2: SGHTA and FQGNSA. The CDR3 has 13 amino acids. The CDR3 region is CASSLEPSGPLHF. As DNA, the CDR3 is TGTGCCAGCAGCTTAGAACCATCGGGGCCCCTCCACTTT.

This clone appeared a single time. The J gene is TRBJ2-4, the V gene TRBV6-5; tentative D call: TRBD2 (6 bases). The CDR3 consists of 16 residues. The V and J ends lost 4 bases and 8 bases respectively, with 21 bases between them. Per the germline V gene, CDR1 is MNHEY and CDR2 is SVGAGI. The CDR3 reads CASSSGMGGGGDIQYF. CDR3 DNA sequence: TGTGCCAGCAGTTCGGGCATGGGGGGAGGTGGGGACATTCAGTACTTC.

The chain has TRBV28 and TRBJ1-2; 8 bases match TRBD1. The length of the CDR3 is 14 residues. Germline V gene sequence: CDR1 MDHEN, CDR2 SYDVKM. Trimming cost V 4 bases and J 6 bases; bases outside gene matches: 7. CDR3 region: CASSSGQGRNGYTF. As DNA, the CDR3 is TGTGCCAGCAGTTCTGGACAGGGAAGGAATGGCTACACCTTC.

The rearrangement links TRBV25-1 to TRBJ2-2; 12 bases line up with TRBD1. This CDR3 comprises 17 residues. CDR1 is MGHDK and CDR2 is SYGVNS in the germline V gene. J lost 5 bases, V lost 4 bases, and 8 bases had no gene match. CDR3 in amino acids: CASSGPGTGGRTGELFF. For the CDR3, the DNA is TGTGCCAGCAGTGGTCCCGGGACAGGGGGCCGGACCGGGGAGCTGTTTTTT.

The CDR3 loop is CASSYSLGGSDTQYF. The CDR3 DNA is TGTGCCAGCAGTTACTCCCTGGGAGGGTCAGATACGCAGTATTTT. The V and J genes are TRBV6-6 and TRBJ2-3; the match to TRBD2 covers 7 bases. Trimming removed 0 bases from V and 4 bases from J; junction bases left unmatched: 4. The CDR3 is 15 residues long. Germline V lookup: CDR1 MNHNY, CDR2 SVGAGI (reference sequence).

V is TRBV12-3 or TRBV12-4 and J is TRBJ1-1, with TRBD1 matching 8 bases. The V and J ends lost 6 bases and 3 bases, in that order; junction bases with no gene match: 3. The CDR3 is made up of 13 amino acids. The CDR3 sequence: CASRTGEDTEAFF. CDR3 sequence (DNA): TGTGCCAGCAGGACAGGGGAGGACACTGAAGCTTTCTTT.

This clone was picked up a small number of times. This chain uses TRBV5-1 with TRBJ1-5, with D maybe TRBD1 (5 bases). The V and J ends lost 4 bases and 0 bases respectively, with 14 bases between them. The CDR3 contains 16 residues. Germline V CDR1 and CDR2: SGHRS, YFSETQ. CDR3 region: CASSEGTSYSNQPQHF. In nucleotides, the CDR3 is TGCGCCAGCAGCGAAGGGACTTCTTATAGCAATCAGCCCCAGCATTTT.